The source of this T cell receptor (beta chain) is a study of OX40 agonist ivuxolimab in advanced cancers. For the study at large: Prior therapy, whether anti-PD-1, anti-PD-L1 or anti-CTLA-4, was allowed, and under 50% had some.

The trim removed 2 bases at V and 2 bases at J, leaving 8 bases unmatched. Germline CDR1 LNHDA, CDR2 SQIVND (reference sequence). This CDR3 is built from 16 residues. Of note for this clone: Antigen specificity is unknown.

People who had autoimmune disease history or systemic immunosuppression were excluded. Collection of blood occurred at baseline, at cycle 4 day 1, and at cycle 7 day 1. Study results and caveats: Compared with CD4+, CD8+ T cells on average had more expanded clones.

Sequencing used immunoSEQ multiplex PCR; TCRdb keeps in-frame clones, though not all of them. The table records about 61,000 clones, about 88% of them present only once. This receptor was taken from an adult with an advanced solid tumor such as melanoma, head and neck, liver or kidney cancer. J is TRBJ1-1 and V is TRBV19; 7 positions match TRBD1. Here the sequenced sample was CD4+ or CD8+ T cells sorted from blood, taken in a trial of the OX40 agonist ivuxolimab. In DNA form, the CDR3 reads TGTGCCAGTAGTATACAACGAACAGGGGACAACACTGAAGCTTTCTTT. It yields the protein CASSIQRTGDNTEAFF.